This T cell receptor beta chain appears in the sequencing data of a study of blood T cell repertoires in COVID-19. The assay was immunoSEQ multiplex PCR, and TCRdb's table has in-frame clones only and misses some. The data hold approximately 76,000 clones, with around nine tenths observed a single time. Trimming cost V 2 bases and J 1 base; bases outside gene matches: 8. Germline V gene sequence: CDR1 LNHNV, CDR2 YYDKDF (reference sequence). This CDR3 comprises 18 residues. V is TRBV15 and J is TRBJ2-2, with 9 positions matching TRBD2. This TCR was sampled from a woman aged 60-75 years with acute or convalescent COVID-19. Input material: peripheral blood. DNA of the CDR3: TGTGCCACCAGCAGACCGGGGCTAGCGGGATTGAACACCGGGGAGCTGTTTTTT. Its protein product is CATSRPGLAGLNTGELFF. Variable domain in full (rest from reference TRBV15 and TRBJ2-2): DAMVIQNPRYQVTQFGKPVTLSCSQTLNHNVMYWYQQKSSQAPKLLFHYYDKDFNNEADTPDNFQSRRPNTSFCFLDIRSPGLGDTAMYLCATSRPGLAGLNTGELFFGEGSRLTVL.